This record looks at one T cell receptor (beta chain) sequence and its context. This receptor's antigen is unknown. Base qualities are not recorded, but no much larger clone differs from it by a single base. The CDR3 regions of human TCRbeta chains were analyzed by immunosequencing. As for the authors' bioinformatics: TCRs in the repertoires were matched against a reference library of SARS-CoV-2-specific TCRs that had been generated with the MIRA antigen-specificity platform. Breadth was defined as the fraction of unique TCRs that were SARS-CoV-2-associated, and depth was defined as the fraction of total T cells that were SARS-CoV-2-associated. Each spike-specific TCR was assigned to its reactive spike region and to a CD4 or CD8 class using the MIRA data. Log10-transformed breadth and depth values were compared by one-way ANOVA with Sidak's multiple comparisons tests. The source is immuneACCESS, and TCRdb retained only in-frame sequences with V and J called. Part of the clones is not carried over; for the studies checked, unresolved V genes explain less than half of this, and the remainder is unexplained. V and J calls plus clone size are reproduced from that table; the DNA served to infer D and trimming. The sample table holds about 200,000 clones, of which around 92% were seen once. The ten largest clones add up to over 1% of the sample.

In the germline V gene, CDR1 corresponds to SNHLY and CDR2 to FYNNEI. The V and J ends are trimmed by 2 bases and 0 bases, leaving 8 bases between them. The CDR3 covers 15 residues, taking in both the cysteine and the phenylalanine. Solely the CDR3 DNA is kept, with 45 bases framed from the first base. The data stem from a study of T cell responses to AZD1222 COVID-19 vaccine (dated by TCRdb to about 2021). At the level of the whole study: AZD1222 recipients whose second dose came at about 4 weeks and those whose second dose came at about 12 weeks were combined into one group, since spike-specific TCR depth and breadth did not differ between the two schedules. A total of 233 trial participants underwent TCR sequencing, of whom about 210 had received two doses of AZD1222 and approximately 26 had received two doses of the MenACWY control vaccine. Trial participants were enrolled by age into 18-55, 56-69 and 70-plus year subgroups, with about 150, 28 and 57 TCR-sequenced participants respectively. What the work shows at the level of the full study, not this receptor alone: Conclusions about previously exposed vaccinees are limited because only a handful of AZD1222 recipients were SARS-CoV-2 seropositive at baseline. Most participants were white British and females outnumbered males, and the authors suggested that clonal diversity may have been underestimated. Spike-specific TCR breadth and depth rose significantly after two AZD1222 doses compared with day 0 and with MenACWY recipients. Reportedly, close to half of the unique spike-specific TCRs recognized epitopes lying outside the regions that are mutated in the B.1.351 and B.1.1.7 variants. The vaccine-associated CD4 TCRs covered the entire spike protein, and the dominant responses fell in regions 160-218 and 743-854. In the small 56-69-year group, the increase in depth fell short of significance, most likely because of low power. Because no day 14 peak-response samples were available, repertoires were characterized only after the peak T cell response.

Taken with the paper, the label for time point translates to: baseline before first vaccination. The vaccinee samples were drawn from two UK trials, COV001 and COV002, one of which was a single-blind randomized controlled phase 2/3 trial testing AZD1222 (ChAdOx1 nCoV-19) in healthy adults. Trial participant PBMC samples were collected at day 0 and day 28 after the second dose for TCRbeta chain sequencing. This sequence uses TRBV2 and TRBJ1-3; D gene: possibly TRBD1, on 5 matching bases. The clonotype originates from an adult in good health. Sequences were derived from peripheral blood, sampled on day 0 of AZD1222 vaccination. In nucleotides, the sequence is TGTGCCAGCAGTGAAAGGGGATTCTCTGGAAACACCATATATTTT. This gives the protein CASSERGFSGNTIYF.